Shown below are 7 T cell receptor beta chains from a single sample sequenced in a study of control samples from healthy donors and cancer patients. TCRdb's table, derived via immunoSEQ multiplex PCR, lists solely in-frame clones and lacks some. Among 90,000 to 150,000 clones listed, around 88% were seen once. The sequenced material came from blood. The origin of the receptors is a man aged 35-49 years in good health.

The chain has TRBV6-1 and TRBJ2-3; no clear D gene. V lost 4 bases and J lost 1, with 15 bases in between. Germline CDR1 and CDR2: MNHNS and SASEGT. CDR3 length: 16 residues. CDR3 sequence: CASSAGPTVGTDTQYF. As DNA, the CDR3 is TGTGCCAGCAGTGCGGGCCCAACAGTGGGCACAGATACGCAGTATTTT.

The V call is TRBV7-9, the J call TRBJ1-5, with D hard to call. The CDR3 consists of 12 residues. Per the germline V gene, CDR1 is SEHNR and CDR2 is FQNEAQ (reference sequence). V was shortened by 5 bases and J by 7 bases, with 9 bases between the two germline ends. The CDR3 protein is CASSVGRQPQHF. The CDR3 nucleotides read TGTGCCAGCAGCGTAGGAAGACAGCCCCAGCATTTT. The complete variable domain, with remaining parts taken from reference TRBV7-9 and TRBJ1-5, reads DTGVSQNPRHKITKRGQNVTFRCDPISEHNRLYWYRQTLGQGPEFLTYFQNEAQLEKSRLLSDRFSAERPKGSFSTLEIQRTEQGDSAMYLCASSVGRQPQHFGDGTRLSIL.

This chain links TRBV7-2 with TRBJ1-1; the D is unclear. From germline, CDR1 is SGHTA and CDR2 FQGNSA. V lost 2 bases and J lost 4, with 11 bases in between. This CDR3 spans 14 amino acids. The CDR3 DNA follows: TGTGCCAGCAGCTTAACCTCCTGGGTCACTGAAGCTTTCTTT. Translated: CASSLTSWVTEAFF.

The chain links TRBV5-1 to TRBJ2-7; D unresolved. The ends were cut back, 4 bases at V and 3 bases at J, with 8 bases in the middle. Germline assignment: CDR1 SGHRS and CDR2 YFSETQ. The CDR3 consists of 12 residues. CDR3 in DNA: TGCGCCAGCAGCCCCGACTTCTACGAGCAGTACTTC. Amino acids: CASSPDFYEQYF.

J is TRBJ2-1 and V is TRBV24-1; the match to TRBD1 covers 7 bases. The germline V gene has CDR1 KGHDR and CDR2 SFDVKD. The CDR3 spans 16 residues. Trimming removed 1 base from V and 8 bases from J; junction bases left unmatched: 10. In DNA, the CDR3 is TGTGCCACCAGTGATTTAAAGGGGGCGTCTGGGGATGAGCAGTTCTTC. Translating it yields CATSDLKGASGDEQFF.

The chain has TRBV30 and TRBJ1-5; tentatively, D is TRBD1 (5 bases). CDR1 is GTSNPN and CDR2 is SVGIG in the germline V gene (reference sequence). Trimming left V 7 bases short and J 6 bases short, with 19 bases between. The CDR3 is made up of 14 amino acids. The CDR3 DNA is TGTGCCTTTACGGTGGGGACCCGAGGTCAGCCCCAGCATTTT. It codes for CAFTVGTRGQPQHF.

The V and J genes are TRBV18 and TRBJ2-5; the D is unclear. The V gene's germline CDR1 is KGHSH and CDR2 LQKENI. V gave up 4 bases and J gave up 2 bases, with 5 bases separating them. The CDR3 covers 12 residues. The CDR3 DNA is TGTGCCAGCTCACAGGGACAAGAGACCCAGTACTTC. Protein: CASSQGQETQYF.